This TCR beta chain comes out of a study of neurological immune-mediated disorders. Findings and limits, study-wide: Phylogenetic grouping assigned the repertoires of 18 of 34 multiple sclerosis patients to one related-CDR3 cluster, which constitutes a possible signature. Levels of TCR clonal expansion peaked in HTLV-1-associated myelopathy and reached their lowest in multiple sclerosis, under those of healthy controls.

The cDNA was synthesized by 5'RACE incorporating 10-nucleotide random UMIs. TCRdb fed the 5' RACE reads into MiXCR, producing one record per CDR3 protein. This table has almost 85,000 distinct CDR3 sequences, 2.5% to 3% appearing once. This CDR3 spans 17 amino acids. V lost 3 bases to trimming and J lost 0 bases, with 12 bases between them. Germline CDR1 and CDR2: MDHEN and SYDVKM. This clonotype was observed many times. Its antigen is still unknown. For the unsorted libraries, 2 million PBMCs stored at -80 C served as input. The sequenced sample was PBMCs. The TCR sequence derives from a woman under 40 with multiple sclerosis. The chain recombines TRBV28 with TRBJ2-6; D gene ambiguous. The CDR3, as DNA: TGTGCCAGCAGTTTTGGAGACCGACCCTCTGGGGCCAACGTCCTGACTTTC. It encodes CASSFGDRPSGANVLTF.